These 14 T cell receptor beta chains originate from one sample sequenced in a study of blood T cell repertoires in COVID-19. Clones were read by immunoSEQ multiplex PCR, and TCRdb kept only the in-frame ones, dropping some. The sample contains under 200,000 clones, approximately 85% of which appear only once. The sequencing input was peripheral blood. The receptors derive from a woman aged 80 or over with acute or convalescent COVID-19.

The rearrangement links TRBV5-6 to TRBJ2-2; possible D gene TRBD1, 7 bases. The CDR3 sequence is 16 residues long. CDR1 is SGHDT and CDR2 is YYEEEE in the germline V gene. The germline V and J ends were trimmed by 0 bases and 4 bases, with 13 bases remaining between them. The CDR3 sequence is CASSLVEGAPTGELFF. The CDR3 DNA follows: TGTGCCAGCAGCTTGGTGGAGGGGGCGCCCACCGGGGAGCTGTTTTTT.

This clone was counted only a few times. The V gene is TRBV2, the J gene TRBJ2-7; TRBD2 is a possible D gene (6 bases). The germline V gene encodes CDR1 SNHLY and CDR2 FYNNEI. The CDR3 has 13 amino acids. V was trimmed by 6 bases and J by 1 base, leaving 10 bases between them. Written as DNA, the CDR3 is TGTGCCAGCAGGCGGGGACTTTCCTACGAGCAGTACTTC. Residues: CASRRGLSYEQYF. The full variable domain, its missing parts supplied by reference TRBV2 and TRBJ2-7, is EPEVTQTPSHQVTQMGQEVILRCVPISNHLYFYWYRQILGQKVEFLVSFYNNEISEKSEIFDDQFSVERPDGSNFTLKIRSTKLEDSAMYFCASRRGLSYEQYFGPGTRLTVT.

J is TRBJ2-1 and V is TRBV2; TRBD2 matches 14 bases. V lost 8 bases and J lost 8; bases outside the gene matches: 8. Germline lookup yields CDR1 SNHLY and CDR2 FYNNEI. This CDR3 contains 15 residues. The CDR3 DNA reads TGTGCCAGCGCGACTAGCGGGGGGGGCCTTGATGAGCAGTTCTTC. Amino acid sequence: CASATSGGGLDEQFF.

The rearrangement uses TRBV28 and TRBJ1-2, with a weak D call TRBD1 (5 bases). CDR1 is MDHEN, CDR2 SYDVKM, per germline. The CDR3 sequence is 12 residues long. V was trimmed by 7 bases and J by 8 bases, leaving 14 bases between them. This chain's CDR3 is CASTPPGVGYTF. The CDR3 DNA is TGTGCCAGCACTCCCCCGGGGGTGGGCTACACCTTC.

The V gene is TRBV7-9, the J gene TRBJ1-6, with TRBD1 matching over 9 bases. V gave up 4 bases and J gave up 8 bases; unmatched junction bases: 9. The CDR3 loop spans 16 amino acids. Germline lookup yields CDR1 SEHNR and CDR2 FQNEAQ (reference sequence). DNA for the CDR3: TGTGCCAGCAGCTCGCCCCGGACAGGGGTTGATTCACCCCTCCACTTT. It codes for CASSSPRTGVDSPLHF.

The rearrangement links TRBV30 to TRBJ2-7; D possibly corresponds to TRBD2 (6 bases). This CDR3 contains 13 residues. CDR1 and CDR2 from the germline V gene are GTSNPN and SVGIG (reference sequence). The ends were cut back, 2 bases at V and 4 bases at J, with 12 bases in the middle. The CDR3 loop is CAWSNHGGYEQYF. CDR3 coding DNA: TGTGCCTGGAGTAACCACGGGGGATACGAGCAGTACTTC.

As DNA, the CDR3 is TGTGCCAGCTCACCACGGGACAGGGCGGGCTACACCTTC. It codes for CASSPRDRAGYTF. The J gene is TRBJ1-2, the V gene TRBV18; 9 bases map to TRBD1. After removal of 1 base from V and 8 bases from J, the junction contained 2 bases not matched to a gene. Germline CDR1 is KGHSH and CDR2 is LQKENI. The CDR3 extends over 13 amino acids. The variable domain in full, with the rest retrieved from reference TRBV18 and TRBJ1-2, is NAGVMQNPRHLVRRRGQEARLRCSPMKGHSHVYWYRQLPEEGLKFMVYLQKENIIDESGMPKERFSAEFPKEGPSILRIQQVVRGDSAAYFCASSPRDRAGYTFGSGTRLTVV.

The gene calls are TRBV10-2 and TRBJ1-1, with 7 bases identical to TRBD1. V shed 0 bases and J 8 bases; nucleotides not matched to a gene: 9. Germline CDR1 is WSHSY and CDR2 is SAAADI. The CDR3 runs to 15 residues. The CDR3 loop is CASSESGKGGGEAFF. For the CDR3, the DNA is TGCGCCAGCAGTGAGTCAGGCAAAGGGGGCGGAGAAGCTTTCTTT.

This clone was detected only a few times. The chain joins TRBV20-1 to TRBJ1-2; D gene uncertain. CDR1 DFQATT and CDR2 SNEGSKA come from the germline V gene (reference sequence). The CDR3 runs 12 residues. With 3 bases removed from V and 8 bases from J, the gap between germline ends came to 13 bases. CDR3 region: CSASTGVQGYTF. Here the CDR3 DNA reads TGCAGTGCTAGTACCGGAGTCCAGGGCTACACCTTC.

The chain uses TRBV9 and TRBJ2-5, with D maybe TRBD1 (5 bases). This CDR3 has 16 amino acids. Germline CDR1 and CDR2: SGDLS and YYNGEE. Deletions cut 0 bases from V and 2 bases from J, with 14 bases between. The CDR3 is CASSVGIGVLQETQYF. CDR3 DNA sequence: TGTGCCAGCAGCGTAGGCATAGGGGTCCTTCAAGAGACCCAGTACTTC.

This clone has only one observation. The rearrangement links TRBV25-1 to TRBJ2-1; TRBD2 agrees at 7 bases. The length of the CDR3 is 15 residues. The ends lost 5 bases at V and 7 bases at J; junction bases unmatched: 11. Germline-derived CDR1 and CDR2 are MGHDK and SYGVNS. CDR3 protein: CASSRATSRINEQFF. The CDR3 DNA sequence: TGTGCCAGCAGTAGGGCGACTAGCAGGATAAATGAGCAGTTCTTC.

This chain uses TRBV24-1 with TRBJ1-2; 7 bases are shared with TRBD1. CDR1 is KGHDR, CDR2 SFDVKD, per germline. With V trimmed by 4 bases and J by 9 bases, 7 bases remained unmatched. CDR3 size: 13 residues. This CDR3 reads CATSEGTDRRYTF. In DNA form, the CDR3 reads TGTGCCACCAGTGAAGGGACAGATAGGCGCTACACCTTC.

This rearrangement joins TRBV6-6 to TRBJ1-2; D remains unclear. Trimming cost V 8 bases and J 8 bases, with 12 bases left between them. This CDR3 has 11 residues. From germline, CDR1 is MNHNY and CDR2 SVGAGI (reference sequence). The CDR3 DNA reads TGTGCCAGCGGCCTGGGAGGAGGCTACACCTTC. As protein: CASGLGGGYTF.

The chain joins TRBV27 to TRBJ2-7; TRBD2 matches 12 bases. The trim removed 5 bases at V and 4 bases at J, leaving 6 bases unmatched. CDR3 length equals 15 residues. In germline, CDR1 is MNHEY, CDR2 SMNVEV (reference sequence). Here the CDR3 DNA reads TGTGCCAGCAGTGCGACTAGCGGGAGCTTGTACGAGCAGTACTTC. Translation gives CASSATSGSLYEQYF.